This TCR beta chain emerged from a study of T cells in Graves' hyperthyroidism and ophthalmopathy. Study background: Before any treatment, at initial diagnosis, peripheral blood was collected.

Researchers amplified the TCR beta CDR3 regions from RNA transcripts. TCR CDR3 underwent first-round RT-PCR with the HTBI primer set. TCRdb called the multiplex PCR reads again in MiXCR, with one record for every CDR3 protein. The sample comprises roughly 520,000 distinct CDR3 sequences, roughly a quarter of which are singletons, and roughly 10% rests with the top ten. At least ten counts were recorded for this clonotype. Diagnostic decisions used clinical symptoms, serum thyroxine and TRAb, thyroid ultrasound and orbital computed tomography. Fresh peripheral blood, under 13 ml, yielded the PBMCs. Germline lookup yields CDR1 MNHEY and CDR2 SVGEGT. V was shortened by 8 bases and J by 4 bases, with 11 bases between the two germline ends. The CDR3 runs 12 residues.

The J gene is TRBJ1-2, the V gene TRBV6-2 or TRBV6-3; D call uncertain. Sequencing input: blood. The origin of this receptor is a woman aged 25 to 45 with Graves' ophthalmopathy. The CDR3 DNA reads TGTGCCAGCGGGAACGTAGGCTATGGCTACACCTTC. Translating gives CASGNVGYGYTF.